This entry features one T cell receptor (beta chain) sequence. The sample originates from a study of CD8+ T cells in alopecia areata. Trimming took off 5 bases at V and 4 bases at J, with 17 bases between the two ends. The CDR3 has 15 residues. Per germline, CDR1 MNHEY and CDR2 SVGAGI. After isolation, RNA underwent reverse transcription to generate cDNA as the sequencing template. Libraries were prepared by immunoSEQ multiplex PCR; TCRdb keeps only in-frame clonotypes and omits some of them. The sample includes about 210,000 clones, around 66% of them seen just once. Indicated treatment: oral pan-JAK inhibitor, 5-10 mg twice daily.

This clonotype was sampled from a human donor with alopecia areata. This chain uses TRBV6-5 with TRBJ1-2, with D possibly being TRBD1 (5 bases). The sample here was CD4+ T cells sorted from blood, taken at week 4, from a patient treated with tofacitinib. The CDR3 nucleotides are TGTGCCAGCAGTACAACAGCAGCCGGGGCCTATGGCTACACCTTC. This gives the protein CASSTTAAGAYGYTF.